The clone carrying this T cell receptor (beta chain) appeared many times. Antigen: not known. The read terminates 3 residues ahead of where the CDR3 ends, so the germline J gene completes it. Assay: immunoSEQ multiplex PCR; the TCRdb copy retains only in-frame clones and omits some. The sample shows roughly 40,000 clones, none of them appearing just once. This sample is part of a study of T cell clonality in common variable immunodeficiency. Points from the study as a whole: CVID patient heterogeneity limited repertoire-clinical complication correlations.

This CDR3 is 14 amino acids long. Germline V gene sequence: CDR1 LNHDA, CDR2 SQIVND (reference sequence). V lost 7 bases and J 2 bases, leaving 12 bases between the germline ends. The J gene is TRBJ2-1, the V gene TRBV19; maybe TRBD1 (6 bases). This receptor was identified in a person aged 18 to 69 in good health. Sequenced sample: peripheral blood mononuclear cells. CDR3 protein: CASTQGDTYNEQFF. The sequenced part of the CDR3 DNA is TGTGCCAGTACTCAAGGGGACACCTACAATGAG.